This paragraph covers one T cell receptor beta chain sequence. Authors' processing steps: Reference gene primers were amplified, and this amplification served to estimate nucleated cell counts. TCRdb keeps only in-frame clones here, not all; method: immunoSEQ multiplex PCR. V, J and clone size are those of that table, while D and trimming were read from the DNA. The table shows about 400,000 clones, with 89% occurring only once. The data originate from a study of blood T cell repertoires in COVID-19. Germline V gives CDR1 SGHRS, CDR2 YFSETQ. The CDR3 totals 14 residues. V lost 9 bases to trimming and J lost 6 bases, with 18 bases between them.

V usage is TRBV5-1 and J usage is TRBJ2-2; D is unclear. The source of this sequence is a woman between 25 and 40 years old who had recovered from COVID-19. The sequencing sample was made of PBMCs or T cells enriched from blood (not recorded which). CDR3 sequence reads: CATMSSVSPGELFF. In DNA, the CDR3 is TGCGCCACCATGAGTTCCGTGAGCCCCGGGGAGCTGTTTTTT.